These 24 T cell receptor beta chains were all obtained from the same sample, sequenced in a study of blood T cell repertoires in COVID-19. TCRdb keeps only in-frame clones here, not all; method: immunoSEQ multiplex PCR. The sample lists roughly 200,000 clones; around 83% were seen once. Sequences were obtained from peripheral blood. The receptors stem from a woman in her forties or fifties with COVID-19, enrolled during active disease.

This clone was observed a few times. CDR3 coding DNA: TGTGCCATCCGGGGAGGAAGGACAGGGACTCACTATGGCTACACCTTC. This translates into CAIRGGRTGTHYGYTF. This chain connects TRBV10-3 to TRBJ1-2; 8 bases line up with TRBD1. CDR1 is ENHRY and CDR2 is SYGVKD in the germline V gene. Unmatched junction bases numbered 14, after V lost 8 bases and J lost 3 bases. The CDR3 has 16 amino acids.

This clone was observed a handful of times. The V and J genes are TRBV7-9 and TRBJ1-5; no clear D. V lost 3 bases and J 6 bases, leaving 6 bases between the germline ends. The V gene's germline CDR1 is SEHNR and CDR2 FQNEAQ (reference sequence). This CDR3 region has 12 residues. The CDR3: CASSFEGQPQHF. The DNA for the CDR3 is TGTGCCAGCAGCTTTGAGGGTCAGCCCCAGCATTTT.

The CDR3 DNA follows: TGTGCCAGCAGCCGGACAGGGACTAATGAAAAACTGTTTTTT. It codes for CASSRTGTNEKLFF. This chain joins TRBV6-5 and TRBJ1-4, with TRBD1 identical over 8 bases. J gave up 2 bases and V 6 bases, and 2 bases lay outside the gene matches. Germline V gene sequence: CDR1 MNHEY, CDR2 SVGAGI. CDR3 size: 14 residues.

The V gene is TRBV4-3, the J gene TRBJ2-1, with 8 bases lining up with TRBD2. Trimming at V came to 4 bases and at J to 5 bases, leaving 7 bases not matched to a gene. The CDR3 is 15 amino acids. Germline V gene data show CDR1 as LGHNA and CDR2 as YSLEER. The CDR3 DNA follows: TGCGCCAGCAGCCTGGCCGGGAGGGGGGACAATGAGCAGTTCTTC. It codes for CASSLAGRGDNEQFF.

The chain joins TRBV4-1 to TRBJ2-2; 8 bases are a match to TRBD2. This CDR3 contains 17 residues. Germline V lookup: CDR1 MGHRA, CDR2 YSYEKL. V lost 0 bases to trimming and J lost 4 bases; unmatched junction nucleotides: 7. The CDR3 protein is CASSQDERGLSTGELFF. CDR3 DNA: TGCGCCAGCAGCCAAGACGAGCGGGGGTTGAGCACCGGGGAGCTGTTTTTT.

The V call is TRBV25-1, the J call TRBJ2-7; D gene unclear. The CDR3 length is 13 residues. Trimming removed 4 bases at V and 2 bases at J, with 9 bases between. From germline, CDR1 is MGHDK and CDR2 SYGVNS. CDR3 sequence reads: CASSGHPAYEQYF. CDR3 coding DNA: TGTGCCAGCAGTGGGCACCCCGCCTACGAGCAGTACTTC.

The V gene is TRBV19, the J gene TRBJ1-1; TRBD1 aligns across 10 bases. The CDR3 runs 18 residues. With 7 bases clipped from V and 4 bases from J, the junction kept 18 bases outside the gene matches. Germline V CDR1 and CDR2: LNHDA, SQIVND (reference sequence). CDR3 DNA: TGTGCCAGTACCCAGACGAGGAGACAGGGGGCCCTAGGCACTGAAGCTTTCTTT. Residues: CASTQTRRQGALGTEAFF.

The chain uses TRBV28 and TRBJ1-3, with TRBD1 as a possible D gene (5 bases). The CDR3 sequence is 14 residues long. CDR1 MDHEN and CDR2 SYDVKM come from the germline V gene. V lost 3 bases to trimming and J lost 4 bases, with 10 bases between them. As DNA, the CDR3 is TGTGCCAGCAGTTTGGAGACAGTGGGAAACACCATATATTTT. Translated: CASSLETVGNTIYF.

The chain has TRBV5-4 and TRBJ1-6; D is unresolved. The germline CDR1 and CDR2 sequences are SGHNT and YYREEE (reference sequence). V dropped 0 bases and J dropped 10 bases, with 14 bases sitting between them. The length of the CDR3 is 15 residues. This chain's CDR3 is CASSLGPMVGSPLHF. The CDR3, as DNA: TGTGCCAGCAGCTTGGGTCCCATGGTGGGCTCACCCCTCCACTTT.

The rearrangement uses TRBV18 and TRBJ2-7, with TRBD2 as a possible D gene (6 bases). The CDR3 extends over 16 amino acids. The V gene's germline CDR1 is KGHSH and CDR2 LQKENI. V shed 2 bases and J shed 1 base, with 15 bases lying between them. In DNA form, the CDR3 reads TGTGCCAGCTCACCAGGGCCCCCCGGGACTTCCTACGAGCAGTACGTC. Residues: CASSPGPPGTSYEQYV.

This clone was seen only once. The gene calls are TRBV10-3 and TRBJ1-1; D call uncertain. The CDR3 has 13 amino acids. V lost 3 bases, J lost 1 base, and 6 bases lay in between. Germline V gene lookup returns CDR1 ENHRY and CDR2 SYGVKD. CDR3 sequence: CAISDTGNTEAFF. CDR3 sequence (DNA): TGTGCCATCAGTGATACGGGGAACACTGAAGCTTTCTTT.

This chain connects TRBV12-5 to TRBJ1-5; no definite D call. Looked up from germline, CDR1 is LGHNT and CDR2 is FRNRAP. The CDR3 sequence is 13 residues long. V shed 1 base and J shed 6 bases, with 7 bases lying between them. CDR3 bases: TGTGCTAGTGGTTTGGACCACGGTCAGCCCCAGCATTTT. The encoded protein is CASGLDHGQPQHF.

The CDR3: CASSPRGSREQFF. CDR3 bases: TGTGCCAGCAGCCCCCGAGGTTCTCGAGAGCAGTTCTTC. The chain joins TRBV9 to TRBJ2-1, with D unclear. Looked up from germline, CDR1 is SGDLS and CDR2 is YYNGEE. V was clipped by 4 bases and J by 10 bases, with 15 bases between them. The CDR3 length is 13 residues.

This chain uses TRBV5-1 with TRBJ2-7; D not resolved. This CDR3 comprises 14 residues. The ends were cut back, 0 bases at V and 2 bases at J, with 9 bases in the middle. The germline CDR1 and CDR2 sequences are SGHRS and YFSETQ. The CDR3 sequence: CASSLGLTTYEQYV. DNA of the CDR3: TGCGCCAGCAGCTTGGGACTGACCACCTACGAGCAGTACGTC.

This clone was seen just once. The gene calls are TRBV28 and TRBJ2-7, with D perhaps TRBD2 (5 bases). Germline loops: CDR1 MDHEN, CDR2 SYDVKM. Trimming took off 10 bases at V and 5 bases at J, with 18 bases between the two ends. The CDR3 has 13 amino acids. The CDR3 loop reads CATSRPRRHEQYF. The CDR3 DNA reads TGTGCCACGAGTCGGCCCCGGAGGCACGAGCAGTACTTC.

The chain carries TRBV14 and TRBJ1-2; D call uncertain. The CDR3 runs to 13 residues. The V and J ends lost 0 bases and 4 bases respectively, with 6 bases between them. Germline CDR1 and CDR2: SGHDN and FVKESK. The CDR3 here is CASSQDGGYGYTF. The CDR3 DNA reads TGTGCCAGCAGCCAAGACGGTGGCTATGGCTACACCTTC.

V and J are TRBV7-9 and TRBJ1-3; 8 bases line up with TRBD1. Germline trimming cut 4 bases from V and 8 bases from J; bases unmatched to any gene: 10. This CDR3 is built from 15 residues. Germline V CDR1 and CDR2: SEHNR, FQNEAQ (reference sequence). CDR3 sequence: CASSSTGQGPDTIYF. The CDR3 DNA follows: TGTGCCAGCAGCTCTACCGGACAGGGTCCAGACACCATATATTTT.

The chain recombines TRBV5-1 with TRBJ1-1; D possibly corresponds to TRBD1 (5 bases). V was trimmed by 2 bases and J by 8 bases, leaving 13 bases between them. The germline V gene has CDR1 SGHRS and CDR2 YFSETQ. The CDR3 is made up of 13 amino acids. CDR3 nucleotides: TGCGCCAGCAGCTTCCTGCCGGGGGACGAAGCTTTCTTT. Its translation: CASSFLPGDEAFF.

This clone was recorded only once. The chain combines TRBV6-5 with TRBJ1-2; TRBD1 matches at 7 bases. This CDR3 spans 15 amino acids. V lost 6 bases and J lost 3; bases outside the gene matches: 10. Germline loops: CDR1 MNHEY, CDR2 SVGAGI. CDR3: CASRGGWGSDYGYTF. Here the CDR3 DNA reads TGTGCCAGCAGAGGGGGCTGGGGGAGCGACTATGGCTACACCTTC.

The V call is TRBV24-1, the J call TRBJ2-3, with D perhaps matching TRBD2 (6 bases). The CDR3 consists of 15 residues. Trimming shortened V by 0 bases and J by 5 bases, and 11 bases separated the two germline ends. The germline gives CDR1 KGHDR, CDR2 SFDVKD. The CDR3 DNA follows: TGTGCCACCAGTGATTTGATGGAGGGCGGAGATACGCAGTATTTT. This sequence encodes CATSDLMEGGDTQYF.

The chain couples TRBV9 to TRBJ2-2; D not certain. Germline CDR1 reads SGDLS; CDR2 reads YYNGEE. V lost 0 bases to trimming and J lost 6 bases, with 15 bases between them. The CDR3 extends over 16 amino acids. CDR3 in DNA: TGTGCCAGCAGCGTAGAGGCCCCTCGGAGTCCCGGGGAGCTGTTTTTT. This translates into CASSVEAPRSPGELFF.

The J gene is TRBJ2-3, the V gene TRBV3-1 (or the pseudogene TRBV3-2), with 8 bases lining up with TRBD2. The junction had 15 bases not matched to a gene; V was cut back by 4 bases and J by 3 bases. The CDR3 covers 18 residues. CDR1 and CDR2 from the germline V gene are LGHDT and YNNKEL (reference sequence). CDR3 in amino acids: CASSRPSGGQIGTDTQYF. The CDR3 nucleotides read TGTGCCAGCAGCCGCCCCTCGGGGGGGCAAATCGGGACAGATACGCAGTATTTT.

The V and J genes are TRBV5-1 and TRBJ2-1; 8 nucleotides agree with TRBD2. Germline CDR1 SGHRS, CDR2 YFSETQ. CDR3 length: 13 amino acids. V lost 6 bases, J lost 7 bases, and 6 bases stayed unmatched. The CDR3 loop is CASTVSGANEQFF. The DNA for the CDR3 is TGCGCCAGCACGGTTAGCGGGGCGAATGAGCAGTTCTTC.

The chain couples TRBV11-2 to TRBJ2-5; weak D call: TRBD2 (6 bases). Trimming removed 3 bases from V and 5 bases from J, with 10 bases in between. Germline lookup yields CDR1 SGHAT and CDR2 FQNNGV. This CDR3 has 13 residues. CDR3 coding DNA: TGTGCCAGCAGCTTGGGAGGCGCGGAGACCCAGTACTTC. It yields the protein CASSLGGAETQYF.